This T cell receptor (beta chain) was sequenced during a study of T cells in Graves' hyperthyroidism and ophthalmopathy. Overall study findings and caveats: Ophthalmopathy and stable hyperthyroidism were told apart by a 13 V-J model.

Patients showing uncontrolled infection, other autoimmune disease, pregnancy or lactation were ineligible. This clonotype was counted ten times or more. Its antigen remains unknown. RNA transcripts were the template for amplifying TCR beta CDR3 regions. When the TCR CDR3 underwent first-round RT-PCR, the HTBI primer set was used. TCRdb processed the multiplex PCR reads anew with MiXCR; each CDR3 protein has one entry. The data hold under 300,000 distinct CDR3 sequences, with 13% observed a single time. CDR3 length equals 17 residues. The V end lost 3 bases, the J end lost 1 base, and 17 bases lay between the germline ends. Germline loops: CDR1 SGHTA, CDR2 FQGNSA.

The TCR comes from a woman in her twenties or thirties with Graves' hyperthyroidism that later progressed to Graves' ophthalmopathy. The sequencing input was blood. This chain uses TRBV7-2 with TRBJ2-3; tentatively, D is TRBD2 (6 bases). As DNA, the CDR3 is TGTGCCAGCAGCTTGGTGGCTAGCGAACAGGGCACAGATACGCAGTATTTT. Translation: CASSLVASEQGTDTQYF.